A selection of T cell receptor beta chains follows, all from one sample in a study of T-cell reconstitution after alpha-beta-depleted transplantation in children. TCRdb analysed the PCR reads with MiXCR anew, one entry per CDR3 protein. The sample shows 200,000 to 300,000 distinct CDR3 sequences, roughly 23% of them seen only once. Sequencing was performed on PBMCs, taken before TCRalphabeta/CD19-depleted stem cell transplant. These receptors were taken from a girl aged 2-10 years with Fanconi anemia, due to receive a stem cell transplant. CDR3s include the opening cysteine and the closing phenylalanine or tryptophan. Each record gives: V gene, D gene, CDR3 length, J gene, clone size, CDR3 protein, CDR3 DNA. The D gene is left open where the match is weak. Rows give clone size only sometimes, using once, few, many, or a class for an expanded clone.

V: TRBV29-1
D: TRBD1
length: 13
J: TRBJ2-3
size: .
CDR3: CSDRTGELDTQYF
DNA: TGCAGCGACAGGACAGGGGAGTTAGATACGCAGTATTTT

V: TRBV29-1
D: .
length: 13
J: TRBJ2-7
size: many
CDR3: CSVSRDEIYEQYF
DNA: TGCAGCGTAAGCCGGGACGAAATCTACGAGCAGTACTTC

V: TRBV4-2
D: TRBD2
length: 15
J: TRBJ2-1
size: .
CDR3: CASSQFERREGEQFF
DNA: TGTGCCAGCAGCCAATTCGAGCGACGGGAGGGTGAGCAGTTCTTC

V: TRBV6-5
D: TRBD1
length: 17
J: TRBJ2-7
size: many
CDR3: CASSSGEPGQGATKQYF
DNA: TGTGCCAGCAGTTCTGGGGAACCTGGTCAGGGGGCAACCAAGCAGTACTTC

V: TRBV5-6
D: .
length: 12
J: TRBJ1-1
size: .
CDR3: CASSLNDREAFF
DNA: TGTGCCAGCAGCTTGAATGACAGGGAAGCTTTCTTT

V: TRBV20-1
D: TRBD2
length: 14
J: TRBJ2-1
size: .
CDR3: CSASGLVNYNEQFF
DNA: TGCAGTGCTAGCGGACTAGTTAACTACAATGAGCAGTTCTTC

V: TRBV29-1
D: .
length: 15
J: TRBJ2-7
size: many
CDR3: CSVGTRNKDVYEQYF
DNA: TGCAGCGTCGGGACAAGGAATAAAGACGTCTACGAGCAGTACTTC

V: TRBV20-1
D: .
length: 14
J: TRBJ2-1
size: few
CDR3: CSARRIVLLNEQFF
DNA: TGCAGTGCTAGACGGATCGTACTCTTGAATGAGCAGTTCTTC

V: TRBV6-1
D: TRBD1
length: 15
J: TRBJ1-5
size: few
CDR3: CASSKGGFSNQPQHF
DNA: TGTGCCAGCAGTAAAGGGGGCTTTAGCAATCAGCCCCAGCATTTT

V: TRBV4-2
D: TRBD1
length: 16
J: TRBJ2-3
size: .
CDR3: CASAPGQGSITDTQYF
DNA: TGTGCCAGCGCACCGGGACAGGGGTCTATCACAGATACGCAGTATTTT

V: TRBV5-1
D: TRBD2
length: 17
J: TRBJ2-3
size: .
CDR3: CASSLGSSGSVPDTQYF
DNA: TGCGCCAGCAGCTTGGGGTCTAGCGGGAGCGTACCAGATACGCAGTATTTT

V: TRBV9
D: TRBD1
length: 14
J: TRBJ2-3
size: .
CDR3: CASSNDRGGDTQYF
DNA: TGTGCCAGCAGCAACGACAGGGGCGGGGATACGCAGTATTTT

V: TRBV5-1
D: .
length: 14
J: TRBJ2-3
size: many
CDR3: CASSLAQGTDTQYF
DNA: TGCGCCAGCAGCTTGGCCCAGGGAACAGATACGCAGTATTTT

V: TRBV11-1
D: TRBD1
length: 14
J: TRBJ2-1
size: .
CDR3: CASSLVGQDSEQFF
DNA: TGTGCCAGCAGCTTAGTCGGACAGGATAGTGAGCAGTTCTTC

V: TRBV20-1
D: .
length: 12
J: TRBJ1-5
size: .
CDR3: CSASFVGGAQHF
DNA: TGCAGTGCTTCCTTTGTTGGCGGGGCCCAGCATTTT

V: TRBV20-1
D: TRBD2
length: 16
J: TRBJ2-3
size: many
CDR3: CSAQQSGRAGTDTQYF
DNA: TGCAGTGCTCAACAAAGCGGGAGGGCCGGCACAGATACGCAGTATTTT

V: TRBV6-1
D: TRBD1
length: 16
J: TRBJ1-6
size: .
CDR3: CASSLGTGWKNSPLHF
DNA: TGTGCCAGCAGTCTGGGGACAGGGTGGAAAAATTCACCCCTCCACTTT

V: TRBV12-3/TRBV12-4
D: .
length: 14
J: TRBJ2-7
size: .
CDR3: CASRYQGSSYEQYF
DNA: TGTGCCAGCAGGTATCAGGGTAGCTCCTACGAGCAGTACTTC

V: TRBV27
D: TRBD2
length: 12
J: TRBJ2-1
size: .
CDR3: CASSPQAGGLFF
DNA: TGTGCCAGCAGCCCCCAAGCGGGAGGTCTGTTCTTC

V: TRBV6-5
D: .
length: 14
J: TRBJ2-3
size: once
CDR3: CASSYRGGADTQYF
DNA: TGTGCCAGCAGTTACCGTGGAGGCGCAGATACGCAGTATTTT

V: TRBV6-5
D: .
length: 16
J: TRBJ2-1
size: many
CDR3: CASSYRLLNGNNEQFF
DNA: TGTGCCAGCAGTTACCGACTACTAAACGGGAACAATGAGCAGTTCTTC

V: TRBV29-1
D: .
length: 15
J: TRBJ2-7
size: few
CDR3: CSVGGTWQGVYEQYF
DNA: TGCAGCGTTGGCGGGACGTGGCAGGGTGTTTACGAGCAGTACTTC

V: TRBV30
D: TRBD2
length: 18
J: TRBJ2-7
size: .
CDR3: CAWQNFPGTSGEYYEQYF
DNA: TGTGCCTGGCAGAACTTCCCCGGGACTAGCGGGGAGTACTACGAGCAGTACTTC

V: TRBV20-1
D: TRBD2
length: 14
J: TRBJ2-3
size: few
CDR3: CSARRLAGGTPQYF
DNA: TGCAGTGCTCGTAGACTAGCGGGAGGTACCCCCCAGTATTTT

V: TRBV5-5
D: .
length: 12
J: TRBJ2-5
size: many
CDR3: CASSLPNPTQYF
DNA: TGTGCCAGCAGCTTACCTAACCCAACCCAGTACTTC

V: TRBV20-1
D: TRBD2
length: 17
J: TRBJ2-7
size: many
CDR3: CSASSLAGVFLGDEQYF
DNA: TGCAGTGCTAGTTCGCTAGCGGGAGTTTTTCTAGGTGACGAGCAGTACTTC

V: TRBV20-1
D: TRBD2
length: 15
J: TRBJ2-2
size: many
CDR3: CSALTGGGGTGELFF
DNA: TGCAGTGCTCTAACCGGCGGCGGGGGCACCGGGGAGCTGTTTTTT

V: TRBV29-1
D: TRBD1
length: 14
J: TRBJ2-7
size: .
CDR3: CSAQSGQGAYEQYF
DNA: TGCAGCGCGCAGTCCGGACAGGGGGCCTACGAGCAGTACTTC

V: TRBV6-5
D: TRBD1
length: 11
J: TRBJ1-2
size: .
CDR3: CASGQGEGYTF
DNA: TGTGCCAGTGGACAGGGCGAAGGCTACACCTTC

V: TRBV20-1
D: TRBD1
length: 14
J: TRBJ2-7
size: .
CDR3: CSAIRSEQGSEQYF
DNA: TGCAGTGCTATACGATCGGAACAGGGGTCCGAGCAGTACTTC

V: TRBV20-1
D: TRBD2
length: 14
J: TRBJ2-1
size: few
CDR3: CSAIRLAGFGEQFF
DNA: TGCAGTGCTATACGACTAGCGGGATTCGGGGAGCAGTTCTTC

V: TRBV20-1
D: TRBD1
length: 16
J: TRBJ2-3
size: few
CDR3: CSAKERTGGITDTQYF
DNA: TGCAGTGCCAAAGAAAGGACAGGGGGCATCACAGATACGCAGTATTTT

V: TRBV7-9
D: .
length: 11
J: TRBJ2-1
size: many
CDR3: CASSLGERQFF
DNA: TGTGCCAGCAGCTTAGGAGAGCGCCAGTTCTTC

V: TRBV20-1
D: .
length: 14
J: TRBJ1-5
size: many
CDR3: CSGADRRVGQPQHF
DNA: TGCAGTGGAGCTGACAGGAGGGTAGGTCAGCCCCAGCATTTT

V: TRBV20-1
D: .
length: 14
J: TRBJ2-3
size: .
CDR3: CSATERAVADTQYF
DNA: TGCAGTGCCACGGAAAGGGCAGTTGCAGATACGCAGTATTTT

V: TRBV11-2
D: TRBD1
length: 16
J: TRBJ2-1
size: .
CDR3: CASSWSPGTGYNEQFF
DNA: TGTGCCAGCAGCTGGTCCCCGGGGACAGGGTACAATGAGCAGTTCTTC

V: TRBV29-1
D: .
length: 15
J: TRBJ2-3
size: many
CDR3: CSVEWAASSTDTQYF
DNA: TGCAGCGTTGAATGGGCAGCCTCTAGCACAGATACGCAGTATTTT

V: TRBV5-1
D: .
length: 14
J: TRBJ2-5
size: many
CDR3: CASTPIPDQETQYF
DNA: TGCGCCAGCACCCCTATCCCAGACCAAGAGACCCAGTACTTC

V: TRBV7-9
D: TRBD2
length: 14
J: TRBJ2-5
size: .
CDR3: CASLLAGVRETQYF
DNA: TGTGCCAGCTTATTAGCGGGAGTGAGAGAGACCCAGTACTTC

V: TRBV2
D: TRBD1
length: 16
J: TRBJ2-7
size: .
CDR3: CASSKMLDRPPYEQYF
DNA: TGTGCCAGCAGTAAAATGCTGGACAGGCCTCCCTACGAGCAGTACTTC

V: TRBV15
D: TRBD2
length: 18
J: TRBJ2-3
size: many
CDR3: CATSRELPKREGTDTQYF
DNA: TGTGCCACCAGCAGAGAGCTCCCTAAGCGGGAGGGCACAGATACGCAGTATTTT

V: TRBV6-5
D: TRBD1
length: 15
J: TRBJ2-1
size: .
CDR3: CASSYVGTGYNEQFF
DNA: TGTGCCAGCAGTTACGTAGGGACAGGTTACAATGAGCAGTTCTTC

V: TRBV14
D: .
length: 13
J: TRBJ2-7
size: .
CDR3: CASSQDWASKQYF
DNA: TGTGCCAGCAGCCAAGATTGGGCTAGTAAGCAGTACTTC

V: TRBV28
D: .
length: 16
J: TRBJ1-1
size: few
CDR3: CASSLKVLSLNTEAFF
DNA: TGTGCCAGCAGTTTAAAGGTTTTGTCCCTGAACACTGAAGCTTTCTTT

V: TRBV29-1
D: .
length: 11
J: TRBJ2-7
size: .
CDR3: CSVEVRGEQYF
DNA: TGCAGCGTTGAAGTCCGGGGAGAGCAGTACTTC

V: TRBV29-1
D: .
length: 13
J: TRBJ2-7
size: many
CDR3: CSVEAQGPHEQYF
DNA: TGCAGCGTTGAAGCTCAGGGGCCCCACGAGCAGTACTTC

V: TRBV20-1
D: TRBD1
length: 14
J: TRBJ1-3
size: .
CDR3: CSAHRGGPGNTIYF
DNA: TGCAGTGCACACAGGGGAGGTCCTGGAAACACCATATATTTT

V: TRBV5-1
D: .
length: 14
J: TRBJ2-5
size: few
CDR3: CASSEQGPVETQYF
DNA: TGCGCCAGCTCAGAGCAGGGTCCCGTAGAGACCCAGTACTTC

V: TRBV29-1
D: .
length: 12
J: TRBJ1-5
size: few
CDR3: CSVGGIGQPQHF
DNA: TGCAGCGTTGGTGGTATTGGGCAGCCCCAGCATTTT

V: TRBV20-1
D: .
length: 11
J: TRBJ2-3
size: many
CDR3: CSAREGDTQYF
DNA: TGCAGTGCTAGAGAAGGGGATACGCAGTATTTT

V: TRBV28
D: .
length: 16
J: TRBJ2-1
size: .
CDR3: CASSLRGGDLHNEQFF
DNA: TGTGCCAGCAGTTTGCGCGGCGGGGACTTACACAATGAGCAGTTCTTC

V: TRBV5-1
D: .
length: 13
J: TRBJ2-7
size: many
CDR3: CASSRDTSYEQYF
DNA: TGCGCCAGCAGCCGGGACACCTCCTACGAGCAGTACTTC